The clone carrying this T cell receptor beta chain was seen a few times. Its antigen is currently unknown. This sample is drawn from a study of post-analysis software for immune sequencing data. Study-wide context: Multiple sclerosis in the patients followed relapsing-remitting, secondary progressive and progressive-relapsing courses. Study results and caveats: Compared with controls, patients showed significantly lower normalized Chao1 diversity. The five TRBV segments detected at higher frequency in patients than in controls included TRBV5-6, TRBV5-1 and TRBV20-1.

Germline CDR1 reads SNHLY; CDR2 reads FYNNEI. The trim removed 8 bases at V and 0 bases at J, leaving 7 bases unmatched. This CDR3 comprises 15 residues. Unique molecular identifiers featured in each of the TCR beta cDNA libraries. Each batch of about 1 to 11 million T cells produced roughly 500,000 cDNA molecules. Each CDR3 protein gets one entry after TCRdb re-called the PCR reads with MiXCR. The table shows about half a million distinct CDR3 sequences, with approximately 31% occurring only once. This chain links TRBV2 with TRBJ2-1; TRBD2 aligns across 7 bases. This sequence originates from a girl aged 2-17 years with multiple sclerosis. The sequencing input was blood. For the CDR3, the DNA is TGTGCCAGCCCACGAGCGGGGAGCTCCTACAATGAGCAGTTCTTC. As protein: CASPRAGSSYNEQFF.